A few counts support the clone carrying this TCR beta chain. This record comes from a study of read filtering for tumor transcriptome and immune sequencing. The library was built from roughly 400 ng RNA with molecular barcoded adaptors for alpha/delta and beta/gamma chains. TCRdb reprocessed the reads via MiXCR and lists one record per CDR3 protein. Of 20,000 or so distinct CDR3 sequences listed, roughly 23% are singletons. Germline V gene lookup returns CDR1 LGHNA and CDR2 YNFKEQ. The germline V and J ends were trimmed by 3 bases and 5 bases, with 10 bases remaining between them. CDR3 length: 13 amino acids.

The source is a donor aged 40 or older with multiple myeloma. The sample consisted of a population of CD138-negative cells sorted from bone marrow. J is TRBJ2-5 and V is TRBV4-2; D unclear. The CDR3 loop is CASSQVSRETQYF. The CDR3 DNA reads as TGTGCCAGCAGCCAGGTGTCGCGCGAGACCCAGTACTTC.